One sample yielded the 15 T cell receptor beta chains listed below, sequenced in a study of T cell responses to AZD1222 COVID-19 vaccine. The data were produced by immunoSEQ multiplex PCR, yet TCRdb's version contains in-frame clones alone and is incomplete. The profile shows about 120,000 clones, about 90% of them singletons. The source material was peripheral blood, sampled on day 0 of AZD1222 vaccination. These receptors were obtained from an adult in good health.

The V and J genes are TRBV30 and TRBJ2-2; D is unclear. CDR3 length: 12 residues. V shed 1 base and J shed 4 bases, with 4 bases lying between them. CDR1 is GTSNPN and CDR2 is SVGIG in the germline V gene (reference sequence). The CDR3 region has the DNA TGTGCCTGGAGTGGCCTCACCGGGGAGCTGTTTTTT. Translating gives CAWSGLTGELFF.

The V and J genes are TRBV7-6 and TRBJ2-2; D uncertain. From germline, CDR1 is SGHVS and CDR2 FNYEAQ. The germline V and J ends were trimmed by 6 bases and 1 base, with 18 bases remaining between them. The CDR3 has 17 amino acids. In DNA form, the CDR3 reads TGTGCCAGCAGAGCACCCCCCGCTTACATGAACACCGGGGAGCTGTTTTTT. Amino acids: CASRAPPAYMNTGELFF.

V usage is TRBV15 and J usage is TRBJ1-2; 7 positions match TRBD1. Germline loops: CDR1 LNHNV, CDR2 YYDKDF (reference sequence). The CDR3 runs 13 residues. V dropped 2 bases and J dropped 5; count of bases not matched to a gene: 2. As DNA, the CDR3 is TGTGCCACCAGCAGACCGACAGGGTATGGCTACACCTTC. Protein: CATSRPTGYGYTF.

The V gene is TRBV12-3 or TRBV12-4, the J gene TRBJ1-3; D gene unclear. Deletions cut 2 bases from V and 4 bases from J, with 6 bases between. The length of the CDR3 is 13 residues. The DNA for the CDR3 is TGTGCCAGCAGTTTATTAGCCGGAAACACCATATATTTT. Translating it yields CASSLLAGNTIYF.

The rearrangement uses TRBV20-1 and TRBJ1-1; D unresolved. The V and J ends lost 3 bases and 5 bases respectively, with 10 bases between them. This CDR3 contains 12 residues. Germline lookup yields CDR1 DFQATT and CDR2 SNEGSKA (reference sequence). The CDR3 bases are TGCAGTGCTAGTAACGGTCGAACTGAAGCTTTCTTT. This gives the protein CSASNGRTEAFF.

The chain carries TRBV7-2 and TRBJ1-1, with D possibly being TRBD1 (5 bases). This CDR3 contains 14 residues. Trimming cost V 5 bases and J 0 bases, with 10 bases left between them. Germline V gene sequence: CDR1 SGHTA, CDR2 FQGNSA. This CDR3 reads CASSAMGLNTEAFF. The CDR3 coding sequence is TGTGCCAGCAGCGCAATGGGGCTGAACACTGAAGCTTTCTTT. The variable domain in full, completed from reference TRBV7-2 and TRBJ1-1, reads GAGVSQSPSNKVTEKGKDVELRCDPISGHTALYWYRQSLGQGLEFLIYFQGNSAPDKSGLPSDRFSAERTGGSVSTLTIQRTQQEDSAVYLCASSAMGLNTEAFFGQGTRLTVV.

The rearrangement links TRBV2 to TRBJ1-6, with D unclear. There are 12 residues in the CDR3. Germline V lookup: CDR1 SNHLY, CDR2 FYNNEI. Trimming cost V 8 bases and J 7 bases, with 9 bases left between them. The CDR3 DNA reads TGTGCCAGCGTCGGGATAAATTCACCCCTCCACTTT. This codes for CASVGINSPLHF. The complete variable domain, with remaining parts taken from reference TRBV2 and TRBJ1-6, reads EPEVTQTPSHQVTQMGQEVILRCVPISNHLYFYWYRQILGQKVEFLVSFYNNEISEKSEIFDDQFSVERPDGSNFTLKIRSTKLEDSAMYFCASVGINSPLHFGNGTRLTVT.

This chain joins TRBV7-2 and TRBJ1-3; no clear D gene. From germline, CDR1 is SGHTA and CDR2 FQGNSA. The CDR3 length is 16 residues. Trimming took off 5 bases at V and 4 bases at J, with 18 bases between the two ends. The CDR3 loop reads CASSPDGPNPGNTIYF. The CDR3 DNA sequence: TGTGCCAGCAGCCCGGACGGACCGAATCCCGGAAACACCATATATTTT.

The chain employs TRBV7-3 and TRBJ2-1, with a possible D match to TRBD2 (5 bases). Trimming removed 6 bases from V and 4 bases from J, with 16 bases in between. This CDR3 spans 15 amino acids. Germline CDR1 SGHTA, CDR2 FQGTGA. CDR3 DNA sequence: TGTGCCAGCAGTCTAGCCCCCGGGGAATACAATGAGCAGTTCTTC. Protein: CASSLAPGEYNEQFF.

CDR3 DNA: TGTGCCAGCAGTTCGGACCCAGAAATTGAAAAACTGTTTTTT. Its protein product is CASSSDPEIEKLFF. The chain links TRBV27 to TRBJ1-4, with no clear D. This CDR3 is 14 amino acids long. Germline-derived CDR1 and CDR2 are MNHEY and SMNVEV (reference sequence). V lost 4 bases, J lost 7 bases, and 13 bases lay in between.

The rearrangement links TRBV10-3 to TRBJ1-2; D perhaps matches TRBD1 (5 bases). The length of the CDR3 is 16 residues. CDR1 is ENHRY, CDR2 SYGVKD, per germline. The germline V and J ends were trimmed by 3 bases and 0 bases, with 14 bases remaining between them. CDR3 sequence (DNA): TGTGCCATCAGTGAACGGGGCAGGGCCGCTAACTATGGCTACACCTTC. The encoded protein is CAISERGRAANYGYTF.

CDR3 sequence (DNA): TGTGCCAGCAGTCCCCCGGGGGGTTTGCGCGAGCAGTACGTC. It is translated as CASSPPGGLREQYV. This chain connects TRBV6-5 to TRBJ2-7, with 7 positions matching TRBD2. The CDR3 totals 14 residues. Germline V gene lookup returns CDR1 MNHEY and CDR2 SVGAGI. With 5 bases clipped from V and 6 bases from J, the junction kept 10 bases outside the gene matches.

The gene calls are TRBV18 and TRBJ1-5, with TRBD1 as a possible D gene (6 bases). V was trimmed by 3 bases and J by 6 bases, leaving 12 bases between them. The germline gives CDR1 KGHSH, CDR2 LQKENI. The CDR3 is made up of 14 amino acids. The CDR3 bases are TGTGCCAGCTCACCTCCGGGACAAGGTCAGCCCCAGCATTTT. Translating gives CASSPPGQGQPQHF.

The chain carries TRBV5-5 and TRBJ1-5, with no clear D. The CDR3 totals 15 residues. V was shortened by 0 bases and J by 0 bases, with 7 bases between the two germline ends. The V gene's germline CDR1 is SGHKS and CDR2 YYEKEE (reference sequence). In DNA, the CDR3 is TGTGCCAGCAGCTTGGAGGCTTATAGCAATCAGCCCCAGCATTTT. Protein sequence: CASSLEAYSNQPQHF.

This clone was observed once. The chain couples TRBV11-2 to TRBJ2-7; 11 bases are shared with TRBD2. Germline-derived CDR1 and CDR2 are SGHAT and FQNNGV. The V and J ends lost 5 bases and 3 bases, in that order; junction bases with no gene match: 9. The CDR3 extends over 16 amino acids. Written as DNA, the CDR3 is TGTGCCAGCAGCCTTCATAGCGGGAGGGCCGGCTACGAGCAGTACGTC. Translated, it gives CASSLHSGRAGYEQYV.